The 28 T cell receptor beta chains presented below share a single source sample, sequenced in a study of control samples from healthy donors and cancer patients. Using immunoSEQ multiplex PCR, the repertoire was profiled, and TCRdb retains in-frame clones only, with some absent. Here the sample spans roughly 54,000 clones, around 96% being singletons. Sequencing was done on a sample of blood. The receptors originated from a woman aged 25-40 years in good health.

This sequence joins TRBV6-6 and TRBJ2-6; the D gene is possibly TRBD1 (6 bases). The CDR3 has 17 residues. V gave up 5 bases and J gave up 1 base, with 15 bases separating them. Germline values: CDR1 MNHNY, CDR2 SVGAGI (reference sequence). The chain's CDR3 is CASSQQGHPSGANVLTF. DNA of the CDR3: TGTGCCAGCAGTCAGCAGGGACATCCATCTGGGGCCAACGTCCTGACTTTC.

CDR3 sequence reads: CASRGWAGELFF. CDR3 sequence (DNA): TGTGCCAGCAGAGGGTGGGCGGGGGAGCTGTTTTTT. The rearrangement links TRBV2 to TRBJ2-2; no definite D call. Looked up from germline, CDR1 is SNHLY and CDR2 is FYNNEI. This CDR3 spans 12 amino acids. The V and J ends lost 6 bases and 8 bases respectively, with 10 bases between them.

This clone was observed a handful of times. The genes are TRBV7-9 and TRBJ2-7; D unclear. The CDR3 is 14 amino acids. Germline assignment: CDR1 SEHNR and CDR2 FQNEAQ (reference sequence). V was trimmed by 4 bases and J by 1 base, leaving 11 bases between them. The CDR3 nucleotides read TGTGCCAGCAGCTCCCCGACACGATCCTACGAGCAGTACTTC. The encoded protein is CASSSPTRSYEQYF.

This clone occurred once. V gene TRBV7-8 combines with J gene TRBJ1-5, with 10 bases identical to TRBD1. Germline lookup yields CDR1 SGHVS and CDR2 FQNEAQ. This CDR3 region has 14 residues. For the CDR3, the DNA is TGTGCTTCGGCCCCGGGACAGGGGTATCAGCCCCAGCATTTT. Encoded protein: CASAPGQGYQPQHF.

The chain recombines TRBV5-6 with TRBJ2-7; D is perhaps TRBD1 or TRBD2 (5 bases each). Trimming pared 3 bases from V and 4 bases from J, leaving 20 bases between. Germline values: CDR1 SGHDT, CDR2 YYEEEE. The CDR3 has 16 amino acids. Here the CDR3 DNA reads TGTGCCAGCAGCTCTACCGGGACGCTAAGGAGTTACGAGCAGTACTTC. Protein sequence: CASSSTGTLRSYEQYF.

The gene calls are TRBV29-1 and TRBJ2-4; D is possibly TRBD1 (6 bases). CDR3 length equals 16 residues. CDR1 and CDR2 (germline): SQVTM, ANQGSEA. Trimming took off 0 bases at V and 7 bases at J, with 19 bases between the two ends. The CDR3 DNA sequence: TGCAGCGTTGAAGATCTTCATGGGGGCGACGGGAACATTCAGTACTTC. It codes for CSVEDLHGGDGNIQYF.

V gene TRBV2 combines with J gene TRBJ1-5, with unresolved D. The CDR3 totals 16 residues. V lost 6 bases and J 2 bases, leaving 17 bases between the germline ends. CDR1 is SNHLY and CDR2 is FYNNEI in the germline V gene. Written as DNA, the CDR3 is TGTGCCAGCAGAGGACCGACTCTATCGGGCAATCAGCCCCAGCATTTT. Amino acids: CASRGPTLSGNQPQHF.

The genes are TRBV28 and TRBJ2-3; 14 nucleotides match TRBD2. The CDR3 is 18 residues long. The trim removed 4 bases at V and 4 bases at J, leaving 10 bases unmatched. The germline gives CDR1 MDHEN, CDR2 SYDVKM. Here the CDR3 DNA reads TGTGCCAGCAGTTATCGACGCCGACTAGCGGGAGGGGCAGATACGCAGTATTTT. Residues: CASSYRRRLAGGADTQYF.

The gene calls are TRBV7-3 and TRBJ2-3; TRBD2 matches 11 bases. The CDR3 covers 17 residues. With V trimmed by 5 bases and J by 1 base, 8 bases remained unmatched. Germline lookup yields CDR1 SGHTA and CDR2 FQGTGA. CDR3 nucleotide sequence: TGTGCCAGCAGCAAAGGGACTAGCGGAAGAGGCACAGATACGCAGTATTTT. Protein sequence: CASSKGTSGRGTDTQYF. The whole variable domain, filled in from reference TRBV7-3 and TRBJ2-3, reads GAGVSQTPSNKVTEKGKYVELRCDPISGHTALYWYRQSLGQGPEFLIYFQGTGAADDSGLPNDRFFAVRPEGSVSTLKIQRTERGDSAVYLCASSKGTSGRGTDTQYFGPGTRLTVL.

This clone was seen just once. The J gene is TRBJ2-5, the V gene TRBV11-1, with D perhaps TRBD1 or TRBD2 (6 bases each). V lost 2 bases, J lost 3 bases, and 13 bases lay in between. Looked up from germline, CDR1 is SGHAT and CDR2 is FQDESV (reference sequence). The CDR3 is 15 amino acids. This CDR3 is CASSLLGGREETQYF. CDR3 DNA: TGTGCCAGCAGCTTACTAGGGGGGCGAGAAGAGACCCAGTACTTC. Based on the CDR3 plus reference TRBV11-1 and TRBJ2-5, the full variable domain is EAEVAQSPRYKITEKSQAVAFWCDPISGHATLYWYRQILGQGPELLVQFQDESVVDDSQLPKDRFSAERLKGVDSTLKIQPAELGDSAMYLCASSLLGGREETQYFGPGTRLLVL.

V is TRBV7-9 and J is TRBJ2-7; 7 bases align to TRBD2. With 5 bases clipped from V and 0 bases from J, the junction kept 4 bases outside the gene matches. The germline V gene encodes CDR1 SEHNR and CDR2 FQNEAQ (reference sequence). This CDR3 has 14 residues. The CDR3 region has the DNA TGTGCCAGCAGCCGGACTAGTCTCTCCTACGAGCAGTACTTC. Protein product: CASSRTSLSYEQYF. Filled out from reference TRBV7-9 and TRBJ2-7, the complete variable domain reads DTGVSQNPRHKITKRGQNVTFRCDPISEHNRLYWYRQTLGQGPEFLTYFQNEAQLEKSRLLSDRFSAERPKGSFSTLEIQRTEQGDSAMYLCASSRTSLSYEQYFGPGTRLTVT.

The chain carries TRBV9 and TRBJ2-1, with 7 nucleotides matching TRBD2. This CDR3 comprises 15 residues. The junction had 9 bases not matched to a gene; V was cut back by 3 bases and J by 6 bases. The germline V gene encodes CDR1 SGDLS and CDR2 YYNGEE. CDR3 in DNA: TGTGCCAGCAGCGGGTCGACTAGCAGCGGCAATGAGCAGTTCTTC. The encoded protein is CASSGSTSSGNEQFF.

The CDR3, as DNA: TGTGCCAGCAGCTACTTTGGTGGTTCCTACAATGAGCAGTTCTTC. Its translation is CASSYFGGSYNEQFF. The chain combines TRBV5-4 with TRBJ2-7; D gene uncertain. The J call could be wrong; TRBJ2-1 is a better fit for the DNA end. This CDR3 is built from 15 residues. Germline lookup yields CDR1 SGHNT and CDR2 YYREEE (reference sequence).

The CDR3 region is CASSDLRRTQYF. CDR3 DNA: TGTGCCAGCAGTGATCTGCGTCGGACCCAGTACTTC. The chain carries TRBV2 and TRBJ2-5; D gene unclear. V was clipped by 3 bases and J by 7 bases, with 9 bases between them. Germline CDR1 reads SNHLY; CDR2 reads FYNNEI. This CDR3 is built from 12 residues.

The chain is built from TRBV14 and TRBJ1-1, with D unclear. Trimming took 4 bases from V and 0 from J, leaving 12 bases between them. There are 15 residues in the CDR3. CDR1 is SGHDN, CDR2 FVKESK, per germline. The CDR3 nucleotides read TGTGCCAGCAGCCTATCCTCGACACTGAACACTGAAGCTTTCTTT. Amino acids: CASSLSSTLNTEAFF.

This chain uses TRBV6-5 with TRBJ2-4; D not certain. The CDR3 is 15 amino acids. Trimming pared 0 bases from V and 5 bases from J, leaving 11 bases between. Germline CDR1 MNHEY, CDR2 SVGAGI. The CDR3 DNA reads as TGTGCCAGCAGTTACTCCGGAGCCGCTGAAAACATTCAGTACTTC. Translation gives CASSYSGAAENIQYF.

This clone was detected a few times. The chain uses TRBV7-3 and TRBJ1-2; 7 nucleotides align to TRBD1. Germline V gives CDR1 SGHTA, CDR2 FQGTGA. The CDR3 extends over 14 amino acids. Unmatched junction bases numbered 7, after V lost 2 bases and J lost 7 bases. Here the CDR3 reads CASSLGDSSSGYTF. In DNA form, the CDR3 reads TGTGCCAGCAGCTTAGGGGACAGTTCGTCTGGCTACACCTTC.

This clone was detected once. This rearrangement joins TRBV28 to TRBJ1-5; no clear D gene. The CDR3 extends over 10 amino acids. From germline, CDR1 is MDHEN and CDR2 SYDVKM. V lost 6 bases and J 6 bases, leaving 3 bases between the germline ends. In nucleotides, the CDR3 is TGTGCCAGCAGCCGTCAGCCCCAGCATTTT. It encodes CASSRQPQHF. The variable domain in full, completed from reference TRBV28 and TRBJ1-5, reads DVKVTQSSRYLVKRTGEKVFLECVQDMDHENMFWYRQDPGLGLRLIYFSYDVKMKEKGDIPEGYSVSREKKERFSLILESASTNQTSMYLCASSRQPQHFGDGTRLSIL.

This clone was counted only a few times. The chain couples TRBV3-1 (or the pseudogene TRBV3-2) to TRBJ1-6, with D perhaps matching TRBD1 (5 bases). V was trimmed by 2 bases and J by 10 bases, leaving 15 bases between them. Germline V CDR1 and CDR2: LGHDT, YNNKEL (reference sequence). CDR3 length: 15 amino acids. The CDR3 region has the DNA TGTGCCAGCAGCCAAAGGGCAGGGACGGGGTCACCCCTCCACTTT. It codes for CASSQRAGTGSPLHF.

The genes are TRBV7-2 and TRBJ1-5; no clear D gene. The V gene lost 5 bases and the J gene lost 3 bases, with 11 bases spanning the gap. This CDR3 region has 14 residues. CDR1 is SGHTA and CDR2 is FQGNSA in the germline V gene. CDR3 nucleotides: TGTGCCAGCAGCGTAGGACGCATCAATCAGCCCCAGCATTTT. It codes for CASSVGRINQPQHF.

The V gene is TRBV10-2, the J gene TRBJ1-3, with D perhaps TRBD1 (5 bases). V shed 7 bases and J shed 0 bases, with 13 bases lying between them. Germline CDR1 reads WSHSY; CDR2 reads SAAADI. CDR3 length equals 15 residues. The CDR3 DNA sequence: TGCGCCAGCAAGATGGGGGTGGACTCTGGAAACACCATATATTTT. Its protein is CASKMGVDSGNTIYF.

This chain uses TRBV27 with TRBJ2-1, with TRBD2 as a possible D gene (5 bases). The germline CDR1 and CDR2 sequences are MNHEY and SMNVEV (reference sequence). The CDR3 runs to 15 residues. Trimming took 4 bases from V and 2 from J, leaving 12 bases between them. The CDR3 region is CASSSHGGTYNEQFF. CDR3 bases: TGTGCCAGCAGTTCGCACGGAGGAACCTACAATGAGCAGTTCTTC.

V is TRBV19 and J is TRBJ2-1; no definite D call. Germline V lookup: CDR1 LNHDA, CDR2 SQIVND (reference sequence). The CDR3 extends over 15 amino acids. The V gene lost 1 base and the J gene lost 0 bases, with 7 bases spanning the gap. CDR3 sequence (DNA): TGTGCCAGTAGTATAGTTGGCAACTCCTACAATGAGCAGTTCTTC. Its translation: CASSIVGNSYNEQFF.

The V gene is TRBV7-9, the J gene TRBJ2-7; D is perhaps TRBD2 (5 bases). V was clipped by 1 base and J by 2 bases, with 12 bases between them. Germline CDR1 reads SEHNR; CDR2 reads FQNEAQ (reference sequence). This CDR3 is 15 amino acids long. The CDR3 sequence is CASSLEKRPAYEQYF. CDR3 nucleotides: TGTGCCAGCAGCTTAGAGAAGCGGCCGGCCTACGAGCAGTACTTC.

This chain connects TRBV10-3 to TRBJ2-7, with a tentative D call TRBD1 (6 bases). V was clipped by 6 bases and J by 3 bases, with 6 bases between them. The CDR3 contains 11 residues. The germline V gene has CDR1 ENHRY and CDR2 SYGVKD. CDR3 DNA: TGTGCCATCAGGGGACACTACGAGCAGTACTTC. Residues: CAIRGHYEQYF.

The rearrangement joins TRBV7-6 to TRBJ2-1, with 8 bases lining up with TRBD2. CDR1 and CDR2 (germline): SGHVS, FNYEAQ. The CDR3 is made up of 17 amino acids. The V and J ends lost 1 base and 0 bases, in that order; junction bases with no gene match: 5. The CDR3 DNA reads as TGTGCCAGCAGCTTAGGGCCCGGGAGGGGCTCCTACAATGAGCAGTTCTTC. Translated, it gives CASSLGPGRGSYNEQFF.

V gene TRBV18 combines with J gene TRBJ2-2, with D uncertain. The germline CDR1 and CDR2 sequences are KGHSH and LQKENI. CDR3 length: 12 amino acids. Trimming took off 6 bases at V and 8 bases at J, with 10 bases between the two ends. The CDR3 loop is CASSRSAGELFF. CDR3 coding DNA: TGTGCCAGCTCCAGAAGCGCTGGGGAGCTGTTTTTT.

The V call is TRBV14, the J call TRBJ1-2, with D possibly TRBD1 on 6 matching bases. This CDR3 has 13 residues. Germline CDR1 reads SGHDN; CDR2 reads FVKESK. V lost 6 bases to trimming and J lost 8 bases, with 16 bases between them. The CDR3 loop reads CASSLQGLVGYTF. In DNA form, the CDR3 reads TGTGCCAGCAGTCTACAGGGACTGGTGGGCTACACCTTC.